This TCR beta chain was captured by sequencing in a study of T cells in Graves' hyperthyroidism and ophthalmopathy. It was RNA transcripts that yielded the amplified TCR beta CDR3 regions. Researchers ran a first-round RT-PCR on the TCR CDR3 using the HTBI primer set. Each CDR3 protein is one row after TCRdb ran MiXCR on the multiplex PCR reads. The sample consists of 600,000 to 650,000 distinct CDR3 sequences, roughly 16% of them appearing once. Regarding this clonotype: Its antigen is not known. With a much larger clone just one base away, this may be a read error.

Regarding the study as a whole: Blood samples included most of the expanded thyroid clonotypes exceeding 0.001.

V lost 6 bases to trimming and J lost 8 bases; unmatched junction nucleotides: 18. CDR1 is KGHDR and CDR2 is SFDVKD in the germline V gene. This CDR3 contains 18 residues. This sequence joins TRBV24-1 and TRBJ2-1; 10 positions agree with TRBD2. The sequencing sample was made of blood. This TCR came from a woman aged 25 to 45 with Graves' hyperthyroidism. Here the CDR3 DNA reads TGTGCCACCAGTCATCCTAGCGGGAGTGGAGTACTTAGCCATGAGCAGTTCTTC. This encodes CATSHPSGSGVLSHEQFF.